These 20 T cell receptor beta chains came from one sample sequenced in a study of monozygotic twins with inflammatory bowel disease. With the 5' RACE reads reprocessed, TCRdb shows one record per CDR3 protein and no DNA. The sample has around 450,000 distinct CDR3 sequences, and its top ten clones hold 2% to 3%. Sequenced material: blood. Receptors were obtained from a human donor with ulcerative colitis or Crohn's disease, or a healthy co-twin of an affected twin (not recorded which).

The rearrangement links TRBV6-5 to TRBJ1-2. Germline V gene lookup returns CDR1 MNHEY and CDR2 SVGAGI. The CDR3 runs to 14 residues. The CDR3 loop reads CASSYSNVGYGYTF.

The chain combines TRBV19 with TRBJ2-7. Per the germline V gene, CDR1 is LNHDA and CDR2 is SQIVND (reference sequence). The CDR3 is made up of 13 amino acids. This chain's CDR3 is CASIGWDPYEQYF.

The chain uses TRBV5-1 and TRBJ1-1; TCRdb lists TRBD1, though no DNA is available to test this call. From germline, CDR1 is SGHRS and CDR2 YFSETQ. The CDR3 is 15 residues long. This chain's CDR3 is CASSTGTGGSTEAFF.

The chain employs TRBV7-6 and TRBJ1-1; the TRBD1 assignment by TCRdb is unverifiable without DNA. The CDR3 totals 15 residues. Germline V gene sequence: CDR1 SGHVS, CDR2 FNYEAQ. The CDR3 reads CASSTGDGSGTEAFF.

V is TRBV10-3 and J is TRBJ2-3. The CDR3 is 13 amino acids. Germline CDR1 is ENHRY and CDR2 is SYGVKD. The CDR3 is CAIKADELDTQYF.

CDR3 sequence reads: CASSAVRGGPSTDTQYF. This chain links TRBV25-1 with TRBJ2-3; TCRdb outputs TRBD2, but without DNA this stays unchecked. The CDR3 is made up of 17 amino acids. The germline V gene has CDR1 MGHDK and CDR2 SYGVNS.

The V call is TRBV5-1, the J call TRBJ2-3; lacking DNA, the TRBD2 call made by TCRdb goes unchecked. CDR3 size: 14 residues. The germline V gene has CDR1 SGHRS and CDR2 YFSETQ. CDR3 region: CASSFSSGGDTQYF.

The CDR3 loop is CASKSSYNEQFF. The genes are TRBV5-1 and TRBJ2-1. Germline V gene data show CDR1 as SGHRS and CDR2 as YFSETQ. CDR3 size: 12 residues.

The chain uses TRBV3-1 and TRBJ2-6; TCRdb's D call of TRBD1 is untestable without DNA. From germline, CDR1 is LGHDT and CDR2 YNNKEL (reference sequence). This CDR3 comprises 16 residues. This CDR3 is CASSPPRLLTANVLTF.

This chain joins TRBV20-1 and TRBJ2-1. Per germline, CDR1 DFQATT and CDR2 SNEGSKA (reference sequence). CDR3 length equals 14 residues. The CDR3 sequence is CSARPFELVNEQFF.

The chain links TRBV25-1 to TRBJ1-1; TCRdb's D call, TRBD1, is unchecked because there is no DNA. From germline, CDR1 is MGHDK and CDR2 SYGVNS. CDR3 length: 16 residues. CDR3 loop: CASGRSGGKRGTEAFF.

The V gene is TRBV7-3, the J gene TRBJ2-3; the D call of TRBD1 rests on TCRdb alone, since no DNA is present to check it. The CDR3 spans 13 residues. Germline CDR1 and CDR2: SGHTA and FQGTGA. This CDR3 reads CASSFWTGDTQYF.

The chain has TRBV4-3 and TRBJ2-2; TCRdb indicates TRBD1, and absent DNA this call remains unverified. The CDR3 covers 20 residues. CDR1 is LGHNA and CDR2 is YSLEER in the germline V gene. CDR3 loop: CASSLGSGTGRVLGTGELFF.

The chain has TRBV12-3 or TRBV12-4 and TRBJ2-7; the D call of TRBD2 rests on TCRdb alone, since no DNA is present to check it. The CDR3 totals 17 residues. The chain's CDR3 is CASSTRSGTLSSGEQYF.

This chain joins TRBV11-2 and TRBJ2-5. Per the germline V gene, CDR1 is SGHAT and CDR2 is FQNNGV. The CDR3 runs to 15 residues. CDR3: CASSLTAMLQETQYF.

The chain couples TRBV18 to TRBJ2-3; TCRdb picks TRBD1, but there is no DNA to check that call. Germline V gene sequence: CDR1 KGHSH, CDR2 LQKENI. CDR3 length: 16 amino acids. The chain's CDR3 is CASSPPDRVPTDTQYF.

The V call is TRBV7-2, the J call TRBJ2-3; there is no DNA to check the TCRdb D call of TRBD1. Germline CDR1 reads SGHTA; CDR2 reads FQGNSA. The CDR3 consists of 15 residues. CDR3 region: CASSLGGGITDTQYF.

The rearrangement joins TRBV2 to TRBJ2-1; TCRdb indicates TRBD2, and absent DNA this call remains unverified. The germline V gene has CDR1 SNHLY and CDR2 FYNNEI. CDR3 length equals 14 residues. CDR3 sequence reads: CAGSGGAVRNEQFF.

V usage is TRBV7-9 and J usage is TRBJ1-5. The germline V gene encodes CDR1 SEHNR and CDR2 FQNEAQ (reference sequence). The CDR3 has 12 residues. CDR3 sequence: CASTSGDSLVHF.

The V and J genes are TRBV10-3 and TRBJ2-1; TCRdb selects TRBD2, and the lack of DNA leaves this call unchecked. Germline values: CDR1 ENHRY, CDR2 SYGVKD. The CDR3 runs 15 residues. CDR3: CAIGGTSGVLDEQFF.